The T cell receptor beta chain described here comes from a study of OX40 agonist ivuxolimab in advanced cancers. Assay used: immunoSEQ multiplex PCR; TCRdb lists only in-frame clones, some missing. Among more than 100,000 clones, around 93% were seen once, and the ten largest hold more than 0.9%. The CDR3 is 15 amino acids. The germline gives CDR1 MNHEY, CDR2 SVGAGI. V trimming: 5 bases; J trimming: 5 bases; junction bases outside the gene matches: 5. The sequence was obtained from an adult with an advanced solid tumor such as melanoma, head and neck, liver or kidney cancer. The chain has TRBV6-5 and TRBJ2-1; 11 bases are shared with TRBD2. The starting material was CD4+ or CD8+ T cells sorted from blood, obtained in a trial of the OX40 agonist ivuxolimab. CDR3 nucleotide sequence: TGTGCCAGCAGTCCTACTAGCGGGGGCCACAATGAGCAGTTCTTC. It specifies CASSPTSGGHNEQFF.